A single sample is the source of the 9 T cell receptor beta chains below, sequenced in a study of blood T cell repertoires in COVID-19. TCRdb keeps only in-frame clones here, not all; method: immunoSEQ multiplex PCR. The table has some 530,000 clones, 80% to 90% seen once. The sequenced sample consisted of peripheral blood. The receptors originated from a human donor in a cohort sampled during active COVID-19.

The rearrangement joins TRBV12-3 or TRBV12-4 to TRBJ2-7, with TRBD2 matching over 7 bases. V was pared by 5 bases and J by 9 bases, with 10 bases of the junction left unmatched. This CDR3 has 13 amino acids. Here the CDR3 DNA reads TGTGCCAGCAGTCTACTAGGACTAGTTGGGCAGTACTTC. Translating gives CASSLLGLVGQYF.

The genes are TRBV11-2 and TRBJ2-1; D remains unclear. Trimming cost V 1 base and J 6 bases, with 13 bases left between them. Germline loops: CDR1 SGHAT, CDR2 FQNNGV. The CDR3 consists of 15 residues. The CDR3 sequence: CASSLGTVPTNEQFF. As DNA, the CDR3 is TGTGCCAGCAGCTTAGGAACGGTCCCAACCAATGAGCAGTTCTTC.

This clone was recorded a few times. V gene TRBV5-1 combines with J gene TRBJ1-4; TRBD1 aligns across 7 bases. This CDR3 has 16 residues. Germline CDR1 reads SGHRS; CDR2 reads YFSETQ. V was pared by 3 bases and J by 0 bases, with 5 bases of the junction left unmatched. CDR3 in amino acids: CASSYVGTATNEKLFF. The CDR3 nucleotides are TGCGCCAGCAGCTATGTTGGGACAGCAACTAATGAAAAACTGTTTTTT.

This clone was detected once. The V call is TRBV3-1 (or the pseudogene TRBV3-2), the J call TRBJ2-1, with 7 bases that match TRBD1. Germline assignment: CDR1 LGHDT and CDR2 YNNKEL (reference sequence). This CDR3 spans 14 amino acids. Trimming cost V 4 bases and J 5 bases; bases outside gene matches: 5. The CDR3 protein is CASSPRTGDNEQFF. The CDR3 bases are TGTGCCAGCAGCCCCCGGACAGGAGACAATGAGCAGTTCTTC.

This clone has only a few counts. This sequence joins TRBV5-5 and TRBJ2-7; 8 bases fit TRBD1. CDR3 size: 14 residues. CDR1 is SGHKS, CDR2 YYEKEE, per germline (reference sequence). Losses at the gene ends were 1 base for V and 4 bases for J; bases not matched to a gene: 4. CDR3 residues: CASSLFRQGYEQYF. CDR3 nucleotides: TGTGCCAGCAGCTTGTTTCGACAGGGGTACGAGCAGTACTTC. The full variable domain, completed using reference TRBV5-5 and TRBJ2-7, is DAGVTQSPTHLIKTRGQQVTLRCSPISGHKSVSWYQQVLGQGPQFIFQYYEKEERGRGNFPDRFSARQFPNYSSELNVNALLLGDSALYLCASSLFRQGYEQYFGPGTRLTVT.

The chain couples TRBV6-6 to TRBJ1-1; tentative D call: TRBD1 (6 bases). The V end was cut by 7 bases, the J end by 5 bases, with 17 bases between. This CDR3 region has 14 residues. Germline V gives CDR1 MNHNY, CDR2 SVGAGI (reference sequence). The CDR3 DNA reads TGTGCCAGCATTTGGGACATCCTCGGGACTGAAGCTTTCTTT. It yields the protein CASIWDILGTEAFF.

The chain has TRBV28 and TRBJ2-7; 11 positions match TRBD1. The CDR3 sequence is 18 residues long. The germline CDR1 and CDR2 sequences are MDHEN and SYDVKM. Trimming at V came to 1 base and at J to 3 bases, leaving 11 bases not matched to a gene. CDR3 in DNA: TGTGCCAGCAGTTTATTATTCCCCCCCGGGACAGGGGGCTACGAGCAGTACTTC. Protein: CASSLLFPPGTGGYEQYF.

The rearrangement joins TRBV30 to TRBJ1-5, with a weak D call TRBD1 (6 bases). Germline lookup yields CDR1 GTSNPN and CDR2 SVGIG (reference sequence). The CDR3 covers 16 residues. Trimming pared 0 bases from V and 2 bases from J, leaving 14 bases between. CDR3 sequence: CAWSVRTVLGNQPQHF. The CDR3, as DNA: TGTGCCTGGAGTGTCCGGACAGTATTAGGCAATCAGCCCCAGCATTTT.

In this sample, this clone turned up once. The genes are TRBV7-2 and TRBJ2-3; a weak D match, TRBD2 (6 bases). The CDR3 totals 16 residues. The V and J ends lost 5 bases and 8 bases respectively, with 23 bases between them. The germline gives CDR1 SGHTA, CDR2 FQGNSA. CDR3 sequence: CASSQNTGTGKGTQYF. The CDR3 DNA reads as TGTGCCAGCAGCCAGAATACCGGGACTGGGAAGGGTACGCAGTATTTT.